The 28 T cell receptor beta chains presented below share a single source sample, sequenced in a study of cytomegalovirus exposure and HLA in healthy donors. The PCR employed 60 Vbeta primers together with 13 Jbeta primers. Sequenced by immunoSEQ multiplex PCR; TCRdb stores in-frame clones only, minus some. The sample has roughly 150,000 clones; 75% are singletons. Sequencing was performed on PBMCs. These receptors all stem from a man aged 18 to 30 in good health and CMV-seronegative.

The chain employs TRBV6-5 and TRBJ1-1; D gene uncertain. The CDR3 has 16 residues. The ends were cut back, 0 bases at V and 0 bases at J, with 11 bases in the middle. Germline V gene sequence: CDR1 MNHEY, CDR2 SVGAGI. The CDR3 spells CASSYSGGILNTEAFF. Written as DNA, the CDR3 is TGTGCCAGCAGTTACTCGGGAGGGATCCTGAACACTGAAGCTTTCTTT.

The rearrangement links TRBV7-2 to TRBJ2-3, with TRBD2 matching over 8 bases. Losses at the gene ends were 6 bases for V and 1 base for J; bases not matched to a gene: 9. Germline V lookup: CDR1 SGHTA, CDR2 FQGNSA. CDR3 length equals 16 residues. The CDR3 DNA sequence: TGTGCCAGCAGTCCGGGAGGGACTACCCGCACAGATACGCAGTATTTT. Its translation: CASSPGGTTRTDTQYF.

The chain uses TRBV11-3 and TRBJ2-7; 7 bases match TRBD2. CDR1 SGHNT and CDR2 YENEEA come from the germline V gene. This CDR3 region has 14 residues. V lost 5 bases and J lost 7; bases outside the gene matches: 11. This CDR3 is CASSPGTTAEEQYF. CDR3 nucleotide sequence: TGTGCCAGCAGCCCAGGGACTACTGCGGAAGAGCAGTACTTC.

This sequence joins TRBV2 and TRBJ2-2; TRBD1 aligns across 7 bases. The CDR3 spans 15 residues. Per germline, CDR1 SNHLY and CDR2 FYNNEI. V was clipped by 7 bases and J by 4 bases; unmatched bases: 9. CDR3 region: CASNRQGYFTGELFF. CDR3 sequence (DNA): TGTGCCAGCAATCGACAGGGATACTTCACCGGGGAGCTGTTTTTT.

The chain joins TRBV6-5 to TRBJ2-3, with 10 bases aligning to TRBD2. The CDR3 is 16 residues long. Looked up from germline, CDR1 is MNHEY and CDR2 is SVGAGI. The V and J ends lost 4 bases and 5 bases, in that order; junction bases with no gene match: 9. The CDR3 bases are TGTGCCAGCAGTTCCCTAGCGGGAGAGGGGGGAGATACGCAGTATTTT. This gives the protein CASSSLAGEGGDTQYF.

The V gene is TRBV30, the J gene TRBJ2-1; D possibly corresponds to TRBD2 (6 bases). V was cut by 0 bases and J by 5 bases, with 20 bases left in between. CDR1 is GTSNPN, CDR2 SVGIG, per germline (reference sequence). There are 17 residues in the CDR3. The CDR3 loop reads CAWSVGGGAGKNNEQFF. DNA for the CDR3: TGTGCCTGGAGTGTGGGCGGCGGGGCGGGTAAGAACAATGAGCAGTTCTTC.

This chain joins TRBV4-1 and TRBJ2-1; 7 bases match TRBD2. With 5 bases clipped from V and 6 bases from J, the junction kept 13 bases outside the gene matches. This CDR3 contains 16 residues. Germline lookup yields CDR1 MGHRA and CDR2 YSYEKL. The CDR3 spells CASSKRDHPGGNEQFF. CDR3 sequence (DNA): TGCGCCAGCAGCAAGCGGGACCATCCGGGGGGCAATGAGCAGTTCTTC.

The gene calls are TRBV7-8 and TRBJ2-3, with 13 bases that match TRBD2. V was pared by 6 bases and J by 5 bases, with 5 bases of the junction left unmatched. From germline, CDR1 is SGHVS and CDR2 FQNEAQ. The CDR3 totals 15 residues. This CDR3 is CASRRGLAGVDTQYF. The DNA for the CDR3 is TGTGCCAGCAGACGAGGACTAGCGGGAGTAGATACGCAGTATTTT.

This rearrangement joins TRBV9 to TRBJ2-1; D might be TRBD1 (5 bases). V was shortened by 3 bases and J by 2 bases, with 15 bases between the two germline ends. Germline values: CDR1 SGDLS, CDR2 YYNGEE. The CDR3 spans 16 residues. CDR3 protein: CASSGRRQGPYNEQFF. DNA of the CDR3: TGTGCCAGCAGCGGTCGTAGGCAGGGCCCCTACAATGAGCAGTTCTTC.

The chain joins TRBV5-4 to TRBJ2-1, with 10 bases fitting TRBD2. The CDR3 consists of 16 residues. Germline V gene data show CDR1 as SGHNT and CDR2 as YYREEE (reference sequence). The ends lost 4 bases at V and 8 bases at J; junction bases unmatched: 12. CDR3: CASSPGASGSLHEQFF. The CDR3 nucleotides are TGTGCCAGCAGCCCCGGGGCTAGCGGGAGTCTCCATGAGCAGTTCTTC.

This chain links TRBV10-1 with TRBJ2-7; no clear D gene. Trimming left V 8 bases short and J 2 bases short, with 13 bases between. The CDR3 sequence is 13 residues long. Germline values: CDR1 WNHNN, CDR2 SYGVQD (reference sequence). The CDR3 bases are TGCGCCAGCTCCAAACAGCCTACCTACGAGCAGTACTTC. Protein: CASSKQPTYEQYF.

CDR3 sequence: CASSFSAQETQYF. The CDR3 DNA is TGCGCCAGCAGCTTCAGCGCCCAAGAGACCCAGTACTTC. The V gene is TRBV5-1, the J gene TRBJ2-5; D gene ambiguous. The V end was cut by 2 bases, the J end by 1 base, with 6 bases between. Germline CDR1 and CDR2: SGHRS and YFSETQ. CDR3 length: 13 residues.

V gene TRBV7-2 combines with J gene TRBJ2-3; 11 bases fit TRBD2. The CDR3 consists of 16 residues. Germline assignment: CDR1 SGHTA and CDR2 FQGNSA. J was trimmed by 6 bases and V by 5 bases; bases with no gene match: 10. The CDR3 here is CASSRVLAGGIDTQYF. The CDR3 nucleotides read TGTGCCAGCAGCCGTGTCCTAGCGGGAGGTATTGATACGCAGTATTTT.

Points on this clone: The junction departs from germline at one end; a sequencing error may be responsible. This chain connects TRBV7-9 to TRBJ2-7; tentatively, D is TRBD1 or TRBD2 (8 bases each). Germline-derived CDR1 and CDR2 are SEHNR and FQNEAQ (reference sequence). There are 15 residues in the CDR3. This CDR3 reads CSSSLAGQVRQEQYF. CDR3 bases: TGTTCCAGCAGCTTAGCGGGACAGGTCCGTCAAGAGCAGTACTTC.

This rearrangement joins TRBV5-1 to TRBJ1-1; 7 bases fit TRBD1. The ends lost 4 bases at V and 5 bases at J; junction bases unmatched: 11. Germline V gives CDR1 SGHRS, CDR2 YFSETQ. The CDR3 covers 15 residues. This chain's CDR3 is CASSVEGARGTEAFF. In DNA form, the CDR3 reads TGCGCCAGCAGCGTAGAGGGGGCCAGGGGAACTGAAGCTTTCTTT. The variable domain in full, completed from reference TRBV5-1 and TRBJ1-1, reads KAGVTQTPRYLIKTRGQQVTLSCSPISGHRSVSWYQQTPGQGLQFLFEYFSETQRNKGNFPGRFSGRQFSNSRSEMNVSTLELGDSALYLCASSVEGARGTEAFFGQGTRLTVV.

Comment on this clone: The same CDR3 also results from other DNA sequences found in this sample. The CDR3: CASSLGGSPEAFF. CDR3 bases: TGTGCCAGCAGCTTAGGAGGGAGTCCCGAAGCTTTCTTT. This chain uses TRBV7-2 with TRBJ1-1, with D unresolved. Germline-derived CDR1 and CDR2 are SGHTA and FQGNSA. Deletions cut 1 base from V and 8 bases from J, with 11 bases between. The CDR3 has 13 amino acids.

The chain joins TRBV7-9 to TRBJ2-7, with D perhaps TRBD2 (7 bases). The length of the CDR3 is 17 residues. The V gene lost 5 bases and the J gene lost 2 bases, with 22 bases spanning the gap. The germline gives CDR1 SEHNR, CDR2 FQNEAQ (reference sequence). The CDR3 DNA reads TGTGCCAGCAGCCCGCCTTTGAAGAGCGGGGACACCTACGAGCAGTACTTC. Its protein is CASSPPLKSGDTYEQYF.

This clone appeared once. The CDR3 protein is CASSQTSGINEQYF. The DNA for the CDR3 is TGTGCCAGTAGCCAGACTAGCGGGATCAACGAGCAGTACTTC. The V call is TRBV19, the J call TRBJ2-7; 11 bases are a match to TRBD2. CDR3 length: 14 residues. V shed 6 bases, J shed 5 bases, and the junction held 6 bases outside the gene matches. CDR1 and CDR2 from the germline V gene are LNHDA and SQIVND (reference sequence). The whole variable domain, remainder taken from reference TRBV19 and TRBJ2-7, is DGGITQSPKYLFRKEGQNVTLSCEQNLNHDAMYWYRQDPGQGLRLIYYSQIVNDFQKGDIAEGYSVSREKKESFPLTVTSAQKNPTAFYLCASSQTSGINEQYFGPGTRLTVT.

The rearrangement joins TRBV5-5 to TRBJ2-1; 10 nucleotides agree with TRBD2. There are 16 residues in the CDR3. V was pared by 1 base and J by 7 bases, with 8 bases of the junction left unmatched. From germline, CDR1 is SGHKS and CDR2 YYEKEE (reference sequence). CDR3 DNA: TGTGCCAGCAGCTTGAGCCCGGGACTAGCGCATAATGAGCAGTTCTTC. As protein: CASSLSPGLAHNEQFF.

The V call is TRBV7-2, the J call TRBJ2-7; 8 bases line up with TRBD2. The CDR3 is 14 amino acids. Trimming at V came to 5 bases and at J to 7 bases, leaving 10 bases not matched to a gene. Germline lookup yields CDR1 SGHTA and CDR2 FQGNSA. The CDR3 DNA reads as TGTGCCAGCAGCACGGGACTAGGCTTTACAGAGCAGTACTTC. Protein sequence: CASSTGLGFTEQYF.

This clone was picked up a small number of times. This chain connects TRBV7-2 to TRBJ1-2; D uncertain. Trimming left V 1 base short and J 4 bases short, with 10 bases between. The CDR3 runs to 14 residues. Germline assignment: CDR1 SGHTA and CDR2 FQGNSA. For the CDR3, the DNA is TGTGCCAGCAGCTTAGTCGGCAGCGTCTATGGCTACACCTTC. This translates into CASSLVGSVYGYTF.

This clone was seen once. In DNA, the CDR3 is TGTGCCAGCAGCTTAGAGGTGGGGCGCGGTGAGCAGTACTTC. This translates into CASSLEVGRGEQYF. The chain employs TRBV11-2 and TRBJ2-7; D is possibly TRBD1 (5 bases). CDR3 length: 14 residues. Per the germline V gene, CDR1 is SGHAT and CDR2 is FQNNGV. V was shortened by 0 bases and J by 7 bases, with 13 bases between the two germline ends.

This clone has only a few counts. V usage is TRBV6-5 and J usage is TRBJ1-2; no definite D call. The V gene lost 5 bases and the J gene lost 4 bases, with 11 bases spanning the gap. The length of the CDR3 is 13 residues. Germline-derived CDR1 and CDR2 are MNHEY and SVGAGI. CDR3 sequence reads: CASSEGGSYGYTF. CDR3 bases: TGTGCCAGCAGTGAGGGAGGGAGCTATGGCTACACCTTC.

The chain is built from TRBV6-1 and TRBJ1-5; D gene ambiguous. This CDR3 contains 18 residues. Trimming stripped 1 base from V and 3 bases from J, with 19 bases between. CDR1 MNHNS and CDR2 SASEGT come from the germline V gene. The CDR3 DNA sequence: TGTGCCAGCAGTGAAGGGGCAGGATCTTTTGTATTCAATCAGCCCCAGCATTTT. It translates to CASSEGAGSFVFNQPQHF.

V is TRBV7-2 and J is TRBJ2-2, with 7 bases matching TRBD2. The CDR3 runs 16 residues. J gave up 7 bases and V 7 bases, and 15 bases lay outside the gene matches. Germline CDR1 reads SGHTA; CDR2 reads FQGNSA. In nucleotides, the CDR3 is TGTGCCAGCACCATTATAGGGGAGGGCAGGCGCGGGGAGCTGTTTTTT. Its translation is CASTIIGEGRRGELFF.

This clone was detected a few times. This chain connects TRBV6-4 to TRBJ1-1; D ambiguous. V gave up 4 bases and J gave up 4 bases, with 10 bases separating them. The CDR3 consists of 13 residues. Germline V gives CDR1 MRHNA, CDR2 SNTAGT. The CDR3: CASSVTGSTEAFF. CDR3 in DNA: TGTGCCAGCAGTGTAACGGGGAGCACTGAAGCTTTCTTT.

This chain uses TRBV6-4 with TRBJ2-1, with unresolved D. Germline V lookup: CDR1 MRHNA, CDR2 SNTAGT. The CDR3 runs 15 residues. V lost 5 bases and J lost 0, with 11 bases in between. The CDR3 region is CASSISPSSYNEQFF. For the CDR3, the DNA is TGTGCCAGCAGTATTAGCCCAAGCTCCTACAATGAGCAGTTCTTC.

The J gene is TRBJ2-5, the V gene TRBV11-2; D unclear. The CDR3 covers 16 residues. Looked up from germline, CDR1 is SGHAT and CDR2 is FQNNGV. Between the trimmed V and J ends, which lost 1 base and 2 bases, there was a span of 14 bases. The chain's CDR3 is CASSLAGQVTQETQYF. The CDR3 coding sequence is TGTGCCAGCAGCTTAGCTGGGCAGGTGACACAAGAGACCCAGTACTTC.